The rows below give T cell receptor beta chains drawn from one sample of a study of blood T cell repertoires in COVID-19. The repertoire was sequenced with immunoSEQ multiplex PCR; TCRdb's copy has only in-frame clones and lacks some. The sample shows roughly 140,000 clones, about 80% of them seen only once. Sequencing used peripheral blood. The receptors come from a human donor in a cohort sampled during active COVID-19. CDR3s include the opening cysteine and the closing phenylalanine or tryptophan. The D gene is left open where the match is weak. Size tells how often a clone was seen (once, few, many) or the class of an expanded clone, and some rows leave it out.

d_gene	v_gene	abundance	j_gene	CDR3aa	CDR3nt
TRBD2	TRBV3-1/TRBV3-2	NA	TRBJ2-5	CASSRDVAGGGETQYF	TGTGCCAGCAGCCGAGATGTAGCGGGGGGTGGAGAGACCCAGTACTTC
TRBD1	TRBV19	NA	TRBJ2-4	CASTMTGSNIQYF	TGTGCCAGTACTATGACAGGGTCAAACATTCAGTACTTC
NA	TRBV6-5	once	TRBJ1-5	CASSPTVYYQPQHF	TGTGCCAGCAGTCCAACAGTATACTATCAGCCCCAGCATTTT
TRBD1	TRBV7-3	NA	TRBJ2-1	CASSLGTAYNEQFF	TGTGCCAGCAGCTTAGGGACAGCGTACAATGAGCAGTTCTTC
TRBD1	TRBV28	NA	TRBJ2-2	CASTPIRGRSNTGELFF	TGTGCCAGCACCCCAATTAGGGGGCGTTCGAACACCGGGGAGCTGTTTTTT
NA	TRBV28	NA	TRBJ1-5	CASTQGGAFQPQHF	TGTGCCAGCACCCAAGGGGGGGCCTTTCAGCCCCAGCATTTT
NA	TRBV5-6	NA	TRBJ1-1	CASSPHVSTEAFF	TGTGCCAGCAGCCCCCACGTTAGCACTGAAGCTTTCTTT
NA	TRBV5-1	NA	TRBJ2-7	CASSPAGRAYEQYF	TGCGCCAGCAGCCCAGCGGGCCGGGCATACGAGCAGTACTTC
NA	TRBV9	once	TRBJ1-1	CASSPSDSATSEAFF	TGTGCCAGCAGCCCAAGTGATTCGGCGACTTCTGAAGCTTTCTTT
TRBD2	TRBV5-1	NA	TRBJ2-3	CASRAIISGGTDTQYF	TGCGCCAGCAGGGCTATTATTAGCGGGGGCACAGATACGCAGTATTTT
NA	TRBV6-6	NA	TRBJ2-3	CASSPRFGGVDTQYF	TGTGCCAGCAGTCCCCGGTTTGGAGGGGTAGATACGCAGTATTTT
NA	TRBV7-2	NA	TRBJ1-1	CASTSRTEAFF	TGTGCCAGCACCTCGAGGACTGAAGCTTTCTTT
TRBD1	TRBV5-6	NA	TRBJ1-4	CASSLSLTGGSEKLFF	TGTGCCAGCAGCTTATCCTTGACAGGGGGTTCTGAAAAACTGTTTTTT
NA	TRBV3-1/TRBV3-2	NA	TRBJ1-2	CASSQTDYGYTF	TGTGCCAGCAGCCAGACTGACTATGGCTACACCTTC